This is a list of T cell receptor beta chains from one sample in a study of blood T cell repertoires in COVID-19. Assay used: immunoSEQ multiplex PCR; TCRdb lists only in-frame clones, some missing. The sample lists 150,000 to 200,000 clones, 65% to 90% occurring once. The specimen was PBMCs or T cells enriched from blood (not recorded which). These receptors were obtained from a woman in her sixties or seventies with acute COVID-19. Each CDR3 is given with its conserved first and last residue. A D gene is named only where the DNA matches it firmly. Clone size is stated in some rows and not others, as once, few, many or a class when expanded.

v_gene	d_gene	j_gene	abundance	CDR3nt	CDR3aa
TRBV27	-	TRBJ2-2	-	TGTGCCAGCAGTTTTTTTCTAGCCGGGGAGCTGTTTTTT	CASSFFLAGELFF
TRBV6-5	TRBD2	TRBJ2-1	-	TGTGCCAGCAGTTACTCGAGGGGACTAGCGGGAAATGAGCAGTTCTTC	CASSYSRGLAGNEQFF
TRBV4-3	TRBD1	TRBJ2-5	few	TGCGCCAGCAGCCAAGATTGGGCCGACAGGGAACAGACCCAGTACTTC	CASSQDWADREQTQYF
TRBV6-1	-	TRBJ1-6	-	TGTGCCAGCAGTGAAGCGGGAGAGGGGAGGTCACCCCTCCACTTT	CASSEAGEGRSPLHF
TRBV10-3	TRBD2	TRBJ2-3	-	TGTGCCATCAGTGAGTCTCTAGCGGGGGGAACAGATACGCAGTATTTT	CAISESLAGGTDTQYF
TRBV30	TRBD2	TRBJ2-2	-	TGTGCCTGGATTGCGGGGGGCAACACCGGGGAGCTGTTTTTT	CAWIAGGNTGELFF
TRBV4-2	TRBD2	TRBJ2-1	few	TGTGCCAGCAGCCAAGAACCTAGCGGAGATGAGCAGTTCTTC	CASSQEPSGDEQFF
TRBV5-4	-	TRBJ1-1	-	TGTGCCAGCAGCTTGGCAACAGGGACGAACACTGAAGCTTTCTTT	CASSLATGTNTEAFF
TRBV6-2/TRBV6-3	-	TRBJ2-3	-	TGTGCCAGCAGTGGACTACCCCTCACAGATACGCAGTATTTT	CASSGLPLTDTQYF
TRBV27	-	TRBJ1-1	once	TGTGCCAGCAGGAGGGGGGGGATGAACACTGAAGCTTTCTTT	CASRRGGMNTEAFF
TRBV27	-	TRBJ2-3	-	TGTGCCAGCAGGGGCCAGGGAACTCTATCCACAGATACGCAGTATTTT	CASRGQGTLSTDTQYF
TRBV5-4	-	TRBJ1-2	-	TGTGCCAGCAGCTTGGAGACAGAAATCTATGGCTACACCTTC	CASSLETEIYGYTF
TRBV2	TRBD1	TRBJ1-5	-	TGTGCCAGCAGTGAAAGGGGGACAGCTATTAATCAGCCCCAGCATTTT	CASSERGTAINQPQHF
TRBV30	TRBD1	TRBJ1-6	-	TGTGCCTGGAGTGTACTAAGGGACAGGCCACGGTCACCCCTCCACTTT	CAWSVLRDRPRSPLHF
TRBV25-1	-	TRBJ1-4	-	TGTGCCAGCACCCCTTTGGGACACGCGGAAGAAAAACTGTTTTTT	CASTPLGHAEEKLFF
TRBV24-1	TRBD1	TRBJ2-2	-	TGTGCCACCAGTGATCCCAAACAGGGGAAATTATCCTCGAACACCGGGGAGCTGTTTTTT	CATSDPKQGKLSSNTGELFF
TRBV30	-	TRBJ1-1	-	TGTGCCTGGAATATTGGACAGCCCGAAGGGGCTTTCTTT	CAWNIGQPEGAFF
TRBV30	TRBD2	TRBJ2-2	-	TGTGCCTGGCATGACTTTGGGAGCGGGACGAACACCGGGGAGCTGTTTTTT	CAWHDFGSGTNTGELFF
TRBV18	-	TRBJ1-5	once	TGTGCCAGCTCACCACCCGGGGTGGCCTATAGCAATCAGCCCCAGCATTTT	CASSPPGVAYSNQPQHF
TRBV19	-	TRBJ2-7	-	TGTGCCAGTAGTATAGAGGGCAAGGCACCGTACTTC	CASSIEGKAPYF
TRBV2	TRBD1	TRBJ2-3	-	TGTGCCAGACTTAAAGAGAGGGGGCTAGGGGATACGCAGTATTTT	CARLKERGLGDTQYF
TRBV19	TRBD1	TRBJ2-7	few	TGTGCCAGTAGTTGGGGGACAGGGCGAAGCGAGCAGTACTTC	CASSWGTGRSEQYF
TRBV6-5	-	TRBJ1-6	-	TGTGCCAGCAGCAGTGCCTCGAGGAATTCACCCCTCCACTTT	CASSSASRNSPLHF
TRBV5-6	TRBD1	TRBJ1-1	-	TGTGCCAGCACCCCCGACAGGGGGTATCGGAACACTGAAGCTTTCTTT	CASTPDRGYRNTEAFF
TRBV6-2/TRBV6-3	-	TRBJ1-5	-	TGTGCCAGCAGCAACGTACAAGGCAATCAGCCCCAGCATTTT	CASSNVQGNQPQHF
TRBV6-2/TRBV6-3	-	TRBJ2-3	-	TGTGCCAGCAGTGGGGGGTACACAGATACGCAGTATTTT	CASSGGYTDTQYF
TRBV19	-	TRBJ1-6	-	TGTGCCAGTAGGGGGACTTGGGGACCCCTCCACTTT	CASRGTWGPLHF
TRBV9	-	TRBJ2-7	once	TGTGCCAGCAGCGTAGCTTCAGGGGCGGAGCAGTACTTC	CASSVASGAEQYF
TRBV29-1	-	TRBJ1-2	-	TGCAGCGTTGTTTCGGGTGGGGCAGGAGGCTACACCTTC	CSVVSGGAGGYTF
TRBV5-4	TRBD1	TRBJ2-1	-	TGTGCCAGCAGCTTATCACCGGGACAGGGGGCTGATGAGCAGTTCTTC	CASSLSPGQGADEQFF
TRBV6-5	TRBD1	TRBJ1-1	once	TGTGCCAGCAGTTACGACAGGGGGCGGGCGTCGGCTTTCTTT	CASSYDRGRASAFF
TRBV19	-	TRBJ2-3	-	TGTGCCACCTCGACTAGTTCTAGCACAGATACGCAGTATTTT	CATSTSSSTDTQYF
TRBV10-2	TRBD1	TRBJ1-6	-	TGCGCCAGCAGTGGGGGACAGAGTAATTCACCCCTCCACTTT	CASSGGQSNSPLHF
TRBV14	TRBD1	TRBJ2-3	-	TGTGCCAGCAGCCCCTCCAGGGGGGACAGGGCTCGATCCAGCACAGATACGCAGTATTTT	CASSPSRGDRARSSTDTQYF
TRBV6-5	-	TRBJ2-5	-	TGTGCCAGCAGGGGAGAGCTCGGGACTTCATACTTC	CASRGELGTSYF
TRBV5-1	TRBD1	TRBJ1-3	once	TGCGCCAGCAGCGAAACAGGGGGCAGAGGAAACACCATATATTTT	CASSETGGRGNTIYF
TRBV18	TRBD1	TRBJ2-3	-	TGTGCCAGCTCACCGGAGACAGGGGCCACTACAGATACGCAGTATTTT	CASSPETGATTDTQYF
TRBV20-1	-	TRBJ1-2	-	TGCAGTGCTAAAGGGGGTTATGGCTACACCTTC	CSAKGGYGYTF
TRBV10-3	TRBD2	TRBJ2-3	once	TGTGCCATCAGACGACTAGCGGGAGATCATCCAGATACGCAGTATTTT	CAIRRLAGDHPDTQYF
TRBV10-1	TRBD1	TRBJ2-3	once	TGCGCCAGCAGTAGGGACAGGGGGGCAGATACGCAGTATTTT	CASSRDRGADTQYF
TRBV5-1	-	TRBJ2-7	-	TGCGCCAGCAGCTCCAGGGATTCCTACGAGCAGTACTTC	CASSSRDSYEQYF
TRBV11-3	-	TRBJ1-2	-	TGTGCCAGCTGGACGGACGAGGGACTCGTGTATGGCTACACCTTC	CASWTDEGLVYGYTF
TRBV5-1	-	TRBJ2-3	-	TGCGCCAGCAGCTTAGGACAGATTGACACAGATACGCAGTATTTT	CASSLGQIDTDTQYF
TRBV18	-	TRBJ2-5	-	TGTGCCAGCTCACGGGACACGGAGGAGACCCAGTACTTC	CASSRDTEETQYF
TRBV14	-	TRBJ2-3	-	TGTGCCAGCAGCGGACGCAGGGGCACAGATACGCAGTATTTT	CASSGRRGTDTQYF
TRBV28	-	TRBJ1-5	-	TGTGCCAGCAGTCCACTCCGTCCAGGCGGCAATCAGCCCCAGCATTTT	CASSPLRPGGNQPQHF